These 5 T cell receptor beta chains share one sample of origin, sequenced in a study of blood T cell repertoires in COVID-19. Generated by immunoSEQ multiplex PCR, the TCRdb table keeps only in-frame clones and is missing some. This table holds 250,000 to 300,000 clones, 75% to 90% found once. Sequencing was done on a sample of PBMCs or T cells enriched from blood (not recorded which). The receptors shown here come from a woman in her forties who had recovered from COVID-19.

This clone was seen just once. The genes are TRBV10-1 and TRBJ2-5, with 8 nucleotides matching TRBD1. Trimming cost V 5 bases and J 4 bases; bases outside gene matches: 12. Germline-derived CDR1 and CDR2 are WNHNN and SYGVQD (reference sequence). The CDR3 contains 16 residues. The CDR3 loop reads CASSRGQGYGGETQYF. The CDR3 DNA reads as TGCGCCAGCAGTCGCGGACAGGGCTACGGCGGAGAGACCCAGTACTTC.

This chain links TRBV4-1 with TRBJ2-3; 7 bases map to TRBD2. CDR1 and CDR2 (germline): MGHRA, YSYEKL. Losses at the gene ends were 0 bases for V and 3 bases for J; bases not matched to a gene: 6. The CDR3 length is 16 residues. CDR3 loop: CASSQDSAGWTDTQYF. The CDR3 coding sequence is TGCGCCAGCAGCCAAGACTCAGCGGGATGGACAGATACGCAGTATTTT.

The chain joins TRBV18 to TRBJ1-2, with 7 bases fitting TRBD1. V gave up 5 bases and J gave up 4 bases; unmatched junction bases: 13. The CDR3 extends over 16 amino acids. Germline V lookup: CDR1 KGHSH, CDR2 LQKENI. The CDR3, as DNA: TGTGCCAGCTCAATAAGATGGGACAGCCCCCCCTATGGCTACACCTTC. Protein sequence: CASSIRWDSPPYGYTF.

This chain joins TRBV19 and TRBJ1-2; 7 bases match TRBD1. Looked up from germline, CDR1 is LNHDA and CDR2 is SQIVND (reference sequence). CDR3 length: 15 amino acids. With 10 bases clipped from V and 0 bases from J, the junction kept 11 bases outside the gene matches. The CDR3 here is CATSSGTAPNYGYTF. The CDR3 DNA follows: TGTGCCACCTCGTCCGGGACAGCTCCTAACTATGGCTACACCTTC.

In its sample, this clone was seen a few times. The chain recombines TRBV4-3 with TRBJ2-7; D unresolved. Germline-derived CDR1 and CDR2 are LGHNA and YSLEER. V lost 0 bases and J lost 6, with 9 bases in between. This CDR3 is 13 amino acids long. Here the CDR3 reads CASSQDLPREQYF. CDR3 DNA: TGCGCCAGCAGCCAAGATCTACCCCGCGAGCAGTACTTC.